These T cell receptor beta chains were read from a single sample in a study of blood T cell repertoires in COVID-19. TCRdb keeps only in-frame clones here, not all; method: immunoSEQ multiplex PCR. The table records under 300,000 clones, around 85% of them present only once. The sequenced sample was peripheral blood. Every receptor here comes from a woman aged 60-75 years with active or convalescent COVID-19. Each CDR3 is given with its conserved first and last residue. The order of the fields is D gene, clone size, V gene, J gene, CDR3 protein, CDR3 DNA. D genes are given only for firm matches. Not all rows give a size; the values are once, few, many and, for expanded clones, a class.

d_gene: NA
abundance: NA
v_gene: TRBV11-2
j_gene: TRBJ2-5
CDR3aa: CASSLDGLGSETQYF
CDR3nt: TGTGCCAGCAGCTTAGATGGCCTTGGGAGCGAGACCCAGTACTTC

d_gene: TRBD2
abundance: NA
v_gene: TRBV6-6
j_gene: TRBJ2-3
CDR3aa: CASRRTSGTDTQYF
CDR3nt: TGTGCCAGCAGGCGGACTAGCGGCACAGATACGCAGTATTTT

d_gene: NA
abundance: NA
v_gene: TRBV3-1/TRBV3-2
j_gene: TRBJ1-2
CDR3aa: CASSQDTGLGYTF
CDR3nt: TGTGCCAGCAGCCAAGATACAGGGCTTGGCTACACCTTC

d_gene: TRBD1
abundance: NA
v_gene: TRBV7-3
j_gene: TRBJ1-2
CDR3aa: CASSYAGTDGYTF
CDR3nt: TGTGCCAGCAGCTACGCCGGGACAGACGGCTACACCTTC

d_gene: TRBD2
abundance: once
v_gene: TRBV30
j_gene: TRBJ2-7
CDR3aa: CAWSASQGSSGRVSYEQYF
CDR3nt: TGTGCCTGGAGTGCATCTCAGGGTTCTAGCGGGAGGGTATCGTACGAGCAGTACTTC

d_gene: TRBD2
abundance: NA
v_gene: TRBV5-1
j_gene: TRBJ2-1
CDR3aa: CASSSGLPNDNEQFF
CDR3nt: TGCGCCAGCAGCTCGGGACTACCTAATGACAATGAGCAGTTCTTC

d_gene: NA
abundance: NA
v_gene: TRBV2
j_gene: TRBJ1-2
CDR3aa: CASSDLANYGYTF
CDR3nt: TGTGCCAGCAGTGACCTCGCTAACTATGGCTACACCTTC

d_gene: NA
abundance: NA
v_gene: TRBV7-2
j_gene: TRBJ2-1
CDR3aa: CASSSRGRTTTYNEQFF
CDR3nt: TGTGCCAGCAGCTCAAGGGGTAGAACCACGACCTACAATGAGCAGTTCTTC

d_gene: NA
abundance: NA
v_gene: TRBV11-3
j_gene: TRBJ2-7
CDR3aa: CASGRDPHEQYF
CDR3nt: TGTGCCAGCGGTCGGGATCCCCACGAGCAGTACTTC

d_gene: TRBD1
abundance: NA
v_gene: TRBV9
j_gene: TRBJ2-5
CDR3aa: CASSVGGGQGAQETQYF
CDR3nt: TGTGCCAGCAGCGTAGGGGGCGGACAGGGGGCGCAAGAGACCCAGTACTTC